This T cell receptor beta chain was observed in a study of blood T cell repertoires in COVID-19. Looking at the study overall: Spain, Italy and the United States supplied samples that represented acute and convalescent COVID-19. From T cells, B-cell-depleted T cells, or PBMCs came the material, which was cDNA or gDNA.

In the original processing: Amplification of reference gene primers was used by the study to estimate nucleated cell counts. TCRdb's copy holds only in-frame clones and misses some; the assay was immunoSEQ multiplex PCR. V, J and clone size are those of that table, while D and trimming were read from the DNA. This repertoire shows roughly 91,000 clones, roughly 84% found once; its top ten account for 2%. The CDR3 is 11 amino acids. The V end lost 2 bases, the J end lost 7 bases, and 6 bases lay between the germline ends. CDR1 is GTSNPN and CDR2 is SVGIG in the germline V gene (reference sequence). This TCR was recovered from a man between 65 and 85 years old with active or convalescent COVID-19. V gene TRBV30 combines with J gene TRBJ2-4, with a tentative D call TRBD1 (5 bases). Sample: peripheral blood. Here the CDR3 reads CAWSPGNIQYF. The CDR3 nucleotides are TGTGCCTGGAGTCCAGGGAACATTCAGTACTTC.